This T cell receptor beta chain is from a study of technical replicates of blood from several donors. The method was immunoSEQ multiplex PCR; TCRdb's version includes in-frame clones alone and lacks a portion of them. Here the sample spans roughly 79,000 clones, nearly 97% being singletons. This CDR3 has 14 amino acids. CDR1 GTSNPN and CDR2 SVGIG come from the germline V gene (reference sequence). V lost 3 bases, J lost 5 bases, and 5 bases stayed unmatched. This clonotype was obtained from a human donor in good health. The rearrangement links TRBV30 to TRBJ2-3; 10 bases line up with TRBD2. What was sequenced was T cells isolated from PBMCs. CDR3 bases: TGTGCCTGGAGCAGCGGGAGGGGGGAAGATACGCAGTATTTT. Translating it yields CAWSSGRGEDTQYF. Combining the CDR3 with reference TRBV30 and TRBJ2-3 gives the whole variable domain SQTIHQWPATLVQPVGSPLSLECTVEGTSNPNLYWYRQAAGRGLQLLFYSVGIGQISSEVPQNLSASRPQDRQFILSSKKLLLSDSGFYLCAWSSGRGEDTQYFGPGTRLTVL.